The next 23 T cell receptor beta chains were all read from a single sample in a study of shared clonotypes between healthy human individuals. Clones were sequenced by immunoSEQ multiplex PCR, and TCRdb holds only the in-frame ones, with some missing. The table includes hundreds of thousands of clones, more than 70% detected once. The sample taken for sequencing was memory CD4+ T cells sorted from blood. As to subset: CD45RA-negative fraction. These receptors came from a young woman in good health.

The chain uses TRBV29-1 and TRBJ1-2; TRBD1 aligns across 8 bases. V gave up 5 bases and J gave up 8 bases; unmatched junction bases: 13. This CDR3 region has 14 residues. Germline-derived CDR1 and CDR2 are SQVTM and ANQGSEA. The CDR3 bases are TGCAGCGTTTCCCGGACAGGGCCTTCAGAGGGCTACACCTTC. Amino acids: CSVSRTGPSEGYTF.

This clone appeared once. The gene calls are TRBV5-1 and TRBJ2-1; 10 bases map to TRBD2. With V trimmed by 2 bases and J by 5 bases, 4 bases remained unmatched. The CDR3 covers 15 residues. Germline-derived CDR1 and CDR2 are SGHRS and YFSETQ. This chain's CDR3 is CASSLVAGGDNEQFF. CDR3 coding DNA: TGCGCCAGCAGCTTAGTAGCGGGGGGAGACAATGAGCAGTTCTTC.

In the case of this clone: Other DNA sequences in this sample translate to the same CDR3. The chain carries TRBV30 and TRBJ2-7; D is unresolved. The CDR3 is made up of 11 amino acids. With 4 bases removed from V and 1 base from J, the gap between germline ends came to 5 bases. CDR1 GTSNPN and CDR2 SVGIG come from the germline V gene (reference sequence). This CDR3 reads CAWTGSYEQYF. In DNA, the CDR3 is TGTGCCTGGACAGGTTCCTACGAGCAGTACTTC.

V usage is TRBV28 and J usage is TRBJ1-5; D may be TRBD1 (6 bases). V was cut by 10 bases and J by 4 bases, with 26 bases left in between. The CDR3 has 17 amino acids. Germline V gene lookup returns CDR1 MDHEN and CDR2 SYDVKM. The CDR3 is CATKTTGDGGKNQPQHF. The CDR3 DNA is TGTGCCACCAAAACGACAGGTGACGGTGGAAAAAATCAGCCCCAGCATTTT. Using reference TRBV28 and TRBJ1-5 for the parts outside the CDR3, the full variable domain is DVKVTQSSRYLVKRTGEKVFLECVQDMDHENMFWYRQDPGLGLRLIYFSYDVKMKEKGDIPEGYSVSREKKERFSLILESASTNQTSMYLCATKTTGDGGKNQPQHFGDGTRLSIL.

Of note for this clone: This may be a read error, as it is one base from a much larger clone. This chain connects TRBV7-9 to TRBJ1-5; 7 bases are a match to TRBD1. The CDR3 has 15 amino acids. CDR1 is SEHNR and CDR2 is FQNEAQ in the germline V gene (reference sequence). Here the CDR3 DNA reads TGTGCCAACGGGACAGTTGCTTATAGCAATCAGTCCCAGCATTTT. Translating it yields CANGTVAYSNQSQHF.

The rearrangement joins TRBV28 to TRBJ2-7; 9 bases are shared with TRBD2. This CDR3 has 16 amino acids. J gave up 4 bases and V 6 bases, and 13 bases lay outside the gene matches. CDR1 is MDHEN, CDR2 SYDVKM, per germline. For the CDR3, the DNA is TGTGCCAGCAGGAAAAACCGGGCTAGCGGGAAGTACGAGCAGTACTTC. Amino acids: CASRKNRASGKYEQYF.

The rearrangement links TRBV27 to TRBJ2-7; D is uncertain. CDR1 is MNHEY, CDR2 SMNVEV, per germline (reference sequence). CDR3 size: 14 residues. Trimming removed 4 bases from V and 4 bases from J, with 14 bases in between. CDR3 nucleotide sequence: TGTGCCAGCAGTTCCGGACGGATGACTTACGAGCAGTACTTC. Protein product: CASSSGRMTYEQYF.

This rearrangement joins TRBV18 to TRBJ2-5; 8 bases fit TRBD1. V trimming: 4 bases; J trimming: 5 bases; junction bases outside the gene matches: 6. CDR3 size: 14 residues. In germline, CDR1 is KGHSH, CDR2 LQKENI. DNA of the CDR3: TGTGCCAGCTCACTTCCAGGGGGCCGGGAGACCCAGTACTTC. Its protein is CASSLPGGRETQYF.

This clone was observed a handful of times. The rearrangement uses TRBV10-3 and TRBJ2-2; weak D call: TRBD2 (6 bases). CDR3 length: 14 amino acids. From germline, CDR1 is ENHRY and CDR2 SYGVKD. V was pared by 8 bases and J by 1 base, with 11 bases between. Here the CDR3 DNA reads TGTGCCATCGGAGGGGCCAAGAACACCGGGGAGCTGTTTTTT. Translation gives CAIGGAKNTGELFF.

The chain joins TRBV30 to TRBJ2-7; 12 bases are a match to TRBD2. V dropped 1 base and J dropped 6; count of bases not matched to a gene: 7. CDR3 length: 15 amino acids. The germline V gene has CDR1 GTSNPN and CDR2 SVGIG (reference sequence). In DNA, the CDR3 is TGTGCCTGGAGTGCCCGACTAGCGGGAGTGGGCGAGCAGTACTTC. Its translation is CAWSARLAGVGEQYF.

The chain recombines TRBV18 with TRBJ2-7; D remains unclear. CDR1 and CDR2 (germline): KGHSH, LQKENI. The CDR3 has 14 residues. V gave up 6 bases and J gave up 2 bases, with 14 bases separating them. The CDR3 nucleotides are TGTGCCAGCTCGCCGGATTACATGGCCTACGAGCAGTACTTC. Its protein product is CASSPDYMAYEQYF.

The chain recombines TRBV4-1 with TRBJ1-1, with D possibly matching TRBD1 (5 bases). From germline, CDR1 is MGHRA and CDR2 YSYEKL. V shed 4 bases and J shed 5 bases, with 14 bases lying between them. The CDR3 is 14 residues long. DNA for the CDR3: TGCGCCAGCAGCCTCGAGGGGCGGGGTACTGAAGCTTTCTTT. Its translation is CASSLEGRGTEAFF.

The chain joins TRBV6-6 to TRBJ2-7; D may be TRBD1 or TRBD2 (5 bases each). This CDR3 region has 15 residues. Trimming shortened V by 7 bases and J by 0 bases, and 16 bases separated the two germline ends. Germline CDR1 MNHNY, CDR2 SVGAGI (reference sequence). The CDR3 sequence is CASTTGTRSSYEQYF. As DNA, the CDR3 is TGTGCCAGCACCACCGGGACGAGGAGCTCCTACGAGCAGTACTTC.

About this clone: A much larger clone sits a single nucleotide away, making a read error possible. The rearrangement uses TRBV11-2 and TRBJ1-5; 8 bases fit TRBD1. V was pared by 5 bases and J by 2 bases, with 2 bases of the junction left unmatched. Germline V CDR1 and CDR2: SGHAT, FQNNGV. This CDR3 is built from 14 residues. CDR3 DNA sequence: TGTGCCAGCAGCAAGACAGGGGGCAATCAGCCCCAGCATTTT. Translated: CASSKTGGNQPQHF.

V usage is TRBV19 and J usage is TRBJ2-2; 8 bases fit TRBD2. Looked up from germline, CDR1 is LNHDA and CDR2 is SQIVND (reference sequence). This CDR3 contains 14 residues. The J segment lost 6 bases and the V segment lost 5 bases, leaving 5 bases of the junction unmatched. The CDR3 nucleotides read TGTGCCAGTAGTGATAGAGCGGGGGCCGGGGAGCTGTTTTTT. Translated: CASSDRAGAGELFF.

CDR3 protein: CASSPLLAGADEQYF. DNA for the CDR3: TGCGCCAGCAGTCCTCTGCTAGCGGGAGCGGACGAGCAGTACTTC. The chain is built from TRBV10-1 and TRBJ2-7; 10 bases are shared with TRBD2. CDR1 and CDR2 from the germline V gene are WNHNN and SYGVQD (reference sequence). CDR3 length equals 15 residues. J gave up 5 bases and V 5 bases, and 9 bases lay outside the gene matches.

This chain joins TRBV5-1 and TRBJ2-6; 8 nucleotides match TRBD1. Germline V CDR1 and CDR2: SGHRS, YFSETQ. The CDR3 loop spans 18 amino acids. Germline trimming cut 4 bases from V and 0 bases from J; bases unmatched to any gene: 9. CDR3 sequence reads: CASSLLGQGSSGANVLTF. DNA of the CDR3: TGCGCCAGCAGCCTCTTAGGACAGGGCAGCTCTGGGGCCAACGTCCTGACTTTC. The complete variable domain, with remaining parts taken from reference TRBV5-1 and TRBJ2-6, reads KAGVTQTPRYLIKTRGQQVTLSCSPISGHRSVSWYQQTPGQGLQFLFEYFSETQRNKGNFPGRFSGRQFSNSRSEMNVSTLELGDSALYLCASSLLGQGSSGANVLTFGAGSRLTVL.

This chain links TRBV19 with TRBJ2-5; D gene ambiguous. CDR1 and CDR2 (germline): LNHDA, SQIVND (reference sequence). This CDR3 comprises 12 residues. Trimming shortened V by 5 bases and J by 5 bases, and 9 bases separated the two germline ends. The CDR3 region is CASSSRSETQYF. CDR3 in DNA: TGTGCCAGTAGTTCCCGGAGTGAGACCCAGTACTTC.

This chain uses TRBV25-1 with TRBJ2-5; D ambiguous. The J call could be wrong; TRBJ2-7 is a better fit for the DNA end. CDR3 length: 12 residues. Germline assignment: CDR1 MGHDK and CDR2 SYGVNS. For the CDR3, the DNA is TGTGCCAGCAGTTACGGAAGGTACGAGCAGTACTTC. It codes for CASSYGRYEQYF.

The rearrangement uses TRBV9 and TRBJ2-3, with 7 bases lining up with TRBD2. V dropped 2 bases and J dropped 2; count of bases not matched to a gene: 11. Germline-derived CDR1 and CDR2 are SGDLS and YYNGEE. CDR3 length equals 17 residues. The CDR3 reads CASSVITGTTNTDTQYF. The CDR3 coding sequence is TGTGCCAGCAGCGTTATAACCGGGACTACGAACACAGATACGCAGTATTTT.

This clone has just one count. The V call is TRBV7-2, the J call TRBJ2-1, with no clear D. The germline gives CDR1 SGHTA, CDR2 FQGNSA. The CDR3 extends over 15 amino acids. V was pared by 1 base and J by 7 bases, with 14 bases between. CDR3 protein: CASSLDYTVANEQFF. CDR3 sequence (DNA): TGTGCCAGCAGCTTAGACTACACAGTTGCAAATGAGCAGTTCTTC.

This clone has just one count. The chain uses TRBV19 and TRBJ2-3; either TRBD1 or TRBD2 may fit D (5 bases each). This CDR3 contains 14 residues. Germline-derived CDR1 and CDR2 are LNHDA and SQIVND (reference sequence). V gave up 5 bases and J gave up 2 bases, with 11 bases separating them. The CDR3 region is CASSHRDVTDTQYF. The CDR3 bases are TGTGCCAGTAGTCACCGGGACGTCACAGATACGCAGTATTTT.

The table lists this clone with a few counts. V gene TRBV9 combines with J gene TRBJ1-2; D may be TRBD1 (5 bases). The CDR3 is 15 residues long. The germline V gene encodes CDR1 SGDLS and CDR2 YYNGEE. Trimming left V 3 bases short and J 7 bases short, with 19 bases between. CDR3 loop: CASSAPGPRGVGYTF. CDR3 sequence (DNA): TGTGCCAGCAGCGCCCCGGGACCGAGGGGTGTTGGCTACACCTTC.